A single sample is the source of the 3 T cell receptor beta chains below, sequenced in a study of blood T cell repertoires in COVID-19. The assay was immunoSEQ multiplex PCR, and TCRdb's table has in-frame clones only and misses some. The sample consists of about 89,000 clones, about 90% of them appearing once. The sample taken for sequencing was peripheral blood. These receptor sequences come from a male donor with acute or convalescent COVID-19.

The CDR3 bases are TGTGCCAGTAGCCTCCCTGGAAACACCATATATTTT. As protein: CASSLPGNTIYF. V usage is TRBV19 and J usage is TRBJ1-3; D is undetermined. V shed 6 bases and J shed 2 bases, with 5 bases lying between them. CDR3 size: 12 residues. CDR1 and CDR2 from the germline V gene are LNHDA and SQIVND (reference sequence).

In its sample, this clone was seen many times. The chain uses TRBV7-6 and TRBJ2-5; D is unclear. CDR1 and CDR2 from the germline V gene are SGHVS and FNYEAQ. This CDR3 has 16 amino acids. V was pared by 1 base and J by 1 base, with 13 bases between. Written as DNA, the CDR3 is TGTGCCAGCAGCTTAGAGACAACCACAGCCCAAGAGACCCAGTACTTC. Its protein product is CASSLETTTAQETQYF.

The rearrangement links TRBV5-1 to TRBJ1-1, with unresolved D. Germline lookup yields CDR1 SGHRS and CDR2 YFSETQ. Deletions cut 4 bases from V and 7 bases from J, with 17 bases between. CDR3 size: 14 residues. The chain's CDR3 is CASSPQGRPGEAFF. CDR3 bases: TGCGCCAGCAGCCCTCAAGGGAGGCCGGGTGAAGCTTTCTTT.